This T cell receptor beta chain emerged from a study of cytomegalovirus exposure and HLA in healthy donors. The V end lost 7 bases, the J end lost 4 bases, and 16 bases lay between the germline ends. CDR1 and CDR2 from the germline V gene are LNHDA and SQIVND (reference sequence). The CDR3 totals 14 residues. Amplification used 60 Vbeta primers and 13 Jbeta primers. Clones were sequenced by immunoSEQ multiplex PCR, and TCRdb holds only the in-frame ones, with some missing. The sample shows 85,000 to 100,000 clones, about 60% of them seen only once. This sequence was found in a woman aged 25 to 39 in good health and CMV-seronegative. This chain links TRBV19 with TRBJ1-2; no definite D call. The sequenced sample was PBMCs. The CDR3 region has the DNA TGTGCCAGTACCCCCGGGAGGACGGGCTATGGCTACACCTTC. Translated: CASTPGRTGYGYTF. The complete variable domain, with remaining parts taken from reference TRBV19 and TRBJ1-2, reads DGGITQSPKYLFRKEGQNVTLSCEQNLNHDAMYWYRQDPGQGLRLIYYSQIVNDFQKGDIAEGYSVSREKKESFPLTVTSAQKNPTAFYLCASTPGRTGYGYTFGSGTRLTVV.